This T cell receptor (beta chain) was identified during a study of T cell responses to AZD1222 COVID-19 vaccine. Sequenced by immunoSEQ multiplex PCR; TCRdb stores in-frame clones only, minus some. The table has about 140,000 clones, just under 95% seen once. This receptor was identified in an adult in good health. The source material was peripheral blood, sampled on day 0 of AZD1222 vaccination.

This CDR3 is CASSRGRPEQYF. CDR3 in DNA: TGTGCCAGCAGCCGCGGGAGGCCCGAGCAGTACTTC. This sequence joins TRBV28 and TRBJ2-7, with 8 bases aligning to TRBD2. The CDR3 runs to 12 residues. Per the germline V gene, CDR1 is MDHEN and CDR2 is SYDVKM. With 6 bases clipped from V and 6 bases from J, the junction kept 4 bases outside the gene matches.